This is a list of T cell receptor beta chains from one sample in a study of T-cell memory formation after mild COVID-19. A single record per CDR3 protein comes from TCRdb applying MiXCR to the 5' RACE reads. This table holds approximately 350,000 distinct CDR3 sequences, around 28% found once. The sample was PBMCs or a T cell subset sorted from them (not recorded which). The origin of the receptors is an adult woman who had mild COVID-19 (a few samples of this study predate the infection). Cell type and time point are not known. Both conserved end residues are part of each CDR3. A D gene is named only where the DNA matches it firmly. Clone size is given for some rows only: seen once, a few or many times, or a class if the clone is expanded.

>17|TRBJ2-3|TRBD1|TRBV7-9|many
CASSLPGTVLGTDTQYF
TGTGCCAGCAGCTTACCCGGGACAGTCCTGGGCACAGATACGCAGTATTTT
>14|TRBJ2-1|TRBD2|TRBV3-1|many
CASSQAWASGEQFF
TGTGCCAGCAGCCAAGCTTGGGCTAGCGGGGAGCAGTTCTTC
>13|TRBJ2-5|-|TRBV10-3|many
CAISWREQETQYF
TGTGCCATCAGTTGGAGGGAGCAAGAGACCCAGTACTTC
>15|TRBJ2-2|TRBD2|TRBV6-2/TRBV6-3|-
CASEGLAGVTGELFF
TGTGCCAGCGAGGGACTAGCGGGAGTTACCGGGGAGCTGTTTTTT
>13|TRBJ1-5|-|TRBV6-1|few
CASIGGPNQPQHF
TGTGCCAGCATAGGGGGGCCAAATCAGCCCCAGCATTTT
>16|TRBJ2-2|-|TRBV4-2|few
CASSPAGSANTGELFF
TGTGCCAGCAGCCCAGCCGGGTCCGCGAACACCGGGGAGCTGTTTTTT
>15|TRBJ2-5|TRBD2|TRBV10-3|-
CAISESLAGEETQYF
TGTGCCATCAGTGAGTCTTTAGCGGGGGAAGAGACCCAGTACTTC
>13|TRBJ2-1|-|TRBV19|few
CASSKATSGEQFF
TGTGCCAGTAGTAAGGCTACCTCGGGGGAGCAGTTCTTC
>11|TRBJ2-7|-|TRBV29-1|-
CSVGFLGEQYF
TGCAGCGTTGGATTCCTAGGCGAGCAGTACTTC
>13|TRBJ1-2|-|TRBV5-5|-
CASSRRGNYGYTF
TGTGCCAGCAGCCGGAGAGGGAACTATGGCTACACCTTC
>12|TRBJ1-2|-|TRBV27|few
CASRGGLYGYTF
TGTGCCAGCCGAGGAGGACTCTATGGCTACACCTTC
>15|TRBJ2-1|-|TRBV5-6|few
CASSLYPRAYNEQFF
TGTGCCAGCAGCTTGTACCCTCGGGCCTACAATGAGCAGTTCTTC
>15|TRBJ2-7|TRBD2|TRBV7-9|-
CASSYGLAGDYEQYF
TGTGCCAGCAGCTACGGACTAGCGGGGGACTACGAGCAGTACTTC
>16|TRBJ2-7|-|TRBV20-1|few
CSARVVGATPYYEQYF
TGCAGTGCTAGAGTGGTCGGGGCAACACCTTACTACGAGCAGTACTTC
>22|TRBJ2-2|TRBD2|TRBV7-2|few
CASSFLLVPGLAGGPHTGELFF
TGTGCCAGCAGCTTCTTGCTAGTCCCGGGACTAGCGGGGGGGCCCCACACCGGGGAGCTGTTTTTT
>15|TRBJ1-1|-|TRBV30|-
CAWEALGQFPNEAFF
TGTGCCTGGGAGGCCCTTGGACAGTTTCCAAATGAAGCTTTCTTT
>15|TRBJ2-5|-|TRBV4-3|-
CASSQDDRDWETQYF
TGCGCCAGCAGCCAAGATGACAGGGACTGGGAGACCCAGTACTTC
>14|TRBJ1-1|-|TRBV5-1|-
CASSLGVDSSEAFF
TGCGCCAGCAGCTTGGGGGTAGACAGCTCTGAAGCTTTCTTT
>14|TRBJ2-1|-|TRBV6-5|once
CASSLDGQSKKQFF
TGTGCCAGCAGCTTAGACGGACAGAGCAAAAAGCAGTTCTTC
>16|TRBJ2-3|TRBD2|TRBV18|many
CASSPKAGGSTDTQYF
TGTGCCAGCTCACCGAAAGCGGGGGGGAGCACAGATACGCAGTATTTT
>17|TRBJ2-5|TRBD2|TRBV4-2|-
CASSQDPTASGFETQYF
TGTGCCAGCAGCCAAGATCCCACGGCTAGCGGATTCGAGACCCAGTACTTC
>15|TRBJ2-4|TRBD1|TRBV5-6|-
CASRSDRGAKNIQYF
TGTGCCAGCAGATCGGACAGGGGAGCCAAAAACATTCAGTACTTC
>18|TRBJ2-7|-|TRBV2|few
CASSVPTLPDSRDDEQYF
TGTGCCAGCAGTGTCCCCACTCTCCCGGACTCTCGGGACGACGAGCAGTACTTC
>14|TRBJ1-1|TRBD1|TRBV7-3|-
CASSLKGAPGEAFF
TGTGCCAGCAGCTTAAAGGGGGCGCCGGGTGAAGCTTTCTTT
>15|TRBJ2-5|TRBD2|TRBV20-1|-
CSALPGLLPQETQYF
TGCAGTGCCCTCCCGGGACTACTCCCTCAAGAGACCCAGTACTTC
>14|TRBJ1-1|-|TRBV20-1|-
CSARERTENTEAFF
TGCAGTGCTAGAGAACGGACGGAGAACACTGAAGCTTTCTTT
>14|TRBJ2-7|TRBD1|TRBV29-1|-
CSVPRTGGSYEQYF
TGCAGCGTCCCCAGGACAGGGGGCTCCTACGAGCAGTACTTC
>16|TRBJ2-3|TRBD2|TRBV5-4|few
CASSPGLAGASDTQYF
TGTGCCAGCAGCCCGGGACTAGCGGGGGCCTCCGATACGCAGTATTTT
>19|TRBJ2-5|TRBD2|TRBV20-1|-
CSARSLGLEGLIGDPAQYF
TGCAGTGCTAGGTCCCTCGGACTAGAAGGCTTAATTGGAGATCCGGCCCAGTACTTC
>16|TRBJ2-7|-|TRBV7-9|-
CASSPKDSDLTYEQYF
TGTGCCAGCAGCCCAAAGGACAGCGACCTTACCTACGAGCAGTACTTC
>15|TRBJ1-2|-|TRBV7-2|-
CASSLQTIANYGYTF
TGTGCCAGCAGCTTACAGACCATAGCTAACTATGGCTACACCTTC
>14|TRBJ2-2|TRBD1|TRBV11-2|few
CASNGQGGTGELFF
TGTGCCAGCAACGGACAGGGGGGCACCGGGGAGCTGTTTTTT
>18|TRBJ1-5|-|TRBV12-3/TRBV12-4|-
CASSSPLTKGVVVQPQHF
TGTGCCAGCAGTTCCCCCCTAACTAAGGGGGTCGTCGTTCAGCCCCAGCATTTT
>13|TRBJ2-1|-|TRBV20-1|-
CSASSSGPNEQFF
TGCAGTGCTAGCTCCAGCGGGCCCAATGAGCAGTTCTTC
>14|TRBJ1-5|TRBD1|TRBV7-9|few
CASSSGQINQPQHF
TGTGCCAGCAGCTCGGGACAGATCAATCAGCCCCAGCATTTT
>16|TRBJ2-6|TRBD1|TRBV20-1|many
CSARPTGSTGANVLTF
TGCAGTGCTAGACCGACAGGGAGCACTGGGGCCAACGTCCTGACTTTC
>15|TRBJ1-4|TRBD1|TRBV10-3|-
CAISARQGGGEKLFF
TGTGCCATCAGTGCCAGACAGGGAGGCGGTGAAAAACTGTTTTTT
>12|TRBJ1-2|-|TRBV29-1|-
CSVLREGYGYTF
TGCAGCGTTCTCAGGGAGGGCTATGGCTACACCTTC
>16|TRBJ1-5|-|TRBV5-1|-
CASSLGTAYSNQPQHF
TGCGCCAGCAGCTTGGGGACAGCTTATAGCAATCAGCCCCAGCATTTT
>16|TRBJ1-3|TRBD1|TRBV7-2|many
CASSLATGGSGNTIYF
TGTGCCAGCAGCTTAGCGACAGGGGGTTCTGGAAACACCATATATTTT
>15|TRBJ2-4|-|TRBV4-2|-
CASSQDWPARNIQYF
TGTGCCAGCAGCCAAGATTGGCCAGCCCGGAACATTCAGTACTTC
>17|TRBJ2-5|TRBD1|TRBV4-2|few
CASSQWYGQGTQETQYF
TGTGCCAGCAGCCAGTGGTACGGACAGGGTACCCAAGAGACCCAGTACTTC
>14|TRBJ2-1|-|TRBV5-5|few
CASSPASVTNEQFF
TGTGCCAGCAGCCCCGCGTCGGTAACCAATGAGCAGTTCTTC
>13|TRBJ2-3|-|TRBV25-1|-
CASSDVSLASQYF
TGTGCCAGCAGTGACGTTAGCCTAGCTTCGCAGTATTTT
>15|TRBJ2-1|-|TRBV14|many
CASSHLGGFGDEQFF
TGTGCCAGCAGCCACTTGGGGGGTTTCGGAGATGAGCAGTTCTTC
>15|TRBJ2-1|TRBD2|TRBV6-4|-
CASSDTSGEGNEQFF
TGTGCCAGCAGTGATACTAGCGGGGAAGGGAATGAGCAGTTCTTC
>14|TRBJ1-1|-|TRBV6-5|-
CASSYGGPGTEAFF
TGTGCCAGCAGTTACGGGGGTCCCGGCACTGAAGCTTTCTTT
>15|TRBJ1-2|-|TRBV7-9|-
CASSLARAANYGYTF
TGTGCCAGCAGCTTAGCACGGGCAGCTAACTATGGCTACACCTTC
>14|TRBJ2-1|TRBD2|TRBV20-1|-
CSARGKAGGDEQFF
TGCAGTGCTAGAGGTAAAGCGGGGGGCGATGAGCAGTTCTTC
>15|TRBJ2-3|-|TRBV27|-
CASSPSGSPVDTQYF
TGTGCCAGCAGTCCGTCCGGGTCCCCTGTGGATACGCAGTATTTT
>11|TRBJ2-1|-|TRBV19|-
CASGRISEQFF
TGTGCCAGTGGTAGAATCAGTGAGCAGTTCTTC
>14|TRBJ2-2|TRBD1|TRBV29-1|-
CSVEGTGNTGEMFF
TGCAGCGTTGAGGGGACAGGGAACACCGGGGAGATGTTTTTT
>13|TRBJ1-2|-|TRBV24-1|few
CATSDLRGYVYTF
TGTGCCACCAGTGATTTGCGGGGCTATGTCTACACCTTC